What follows describes a single T cell receptor beta chain. The target antigen is unknown. This sample was included in a study of identical twins. Study-wide points: Cord blood beta clonotypes that were abundant carried fewer insertions, and memory repertoires showed no such trend.

Using its own MiXCR run on the 5' RACE reads, TCRdb lists one record per CDR3 protein. This table holds about 1.7 million distinct CDR3 sequences, around 33% found once. The sample taken for sequencing was cord blood. This receptor was identified in a newborn girl in good health.

The CDR3 spells CASSVMTGVPNEQFF. CDR3 sequence (DNA): TGTGCCAGCAGCGTAATGACGGGGGTCCCCAATGAGCAGTTCTTC. J is TRBJ2-1 and V is TRBV9, with D perhaps TRBD2 (6 bases). CDR3 size: 15 residues. Trimming left V 1 base short and J 6 bases short, with 14 bases between. From germline, CDR1 is SGDLS and CDR2 YYNGEE.